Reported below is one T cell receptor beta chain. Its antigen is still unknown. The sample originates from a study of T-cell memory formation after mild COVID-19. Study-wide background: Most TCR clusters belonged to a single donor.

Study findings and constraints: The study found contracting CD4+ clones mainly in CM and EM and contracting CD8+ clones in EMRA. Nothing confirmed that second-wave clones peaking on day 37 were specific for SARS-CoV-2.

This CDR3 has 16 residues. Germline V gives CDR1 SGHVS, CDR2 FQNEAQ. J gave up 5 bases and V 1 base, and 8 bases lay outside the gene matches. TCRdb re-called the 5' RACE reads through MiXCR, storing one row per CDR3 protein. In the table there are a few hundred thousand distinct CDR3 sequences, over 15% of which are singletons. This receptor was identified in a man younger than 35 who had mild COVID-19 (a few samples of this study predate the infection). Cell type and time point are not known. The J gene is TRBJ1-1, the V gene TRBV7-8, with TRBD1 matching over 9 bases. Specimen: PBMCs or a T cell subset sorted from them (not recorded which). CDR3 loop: CASSLGFGTGSTEAFF. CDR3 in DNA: TGTGCCAGCAGCTTAGGGTTTGGGACAGGGAGTACTGAAGCTTTCTTT.